Below, 14 T cell receptor beta chains from the same sample are listed, as sequenced in a study of blood T cell repertoires in COVID-19. This table comes from immunoSEQ multiplex PCR, and its TCRdb copy is limited to in-frame clones, with some not included. The sample includes 170,000 or so clones, roughly nine tenths of them seen just once. Specimen: peripheral blood. The receptor source for this set is a man between 18 and 29 years old who had recovered from COVID-19.

The genes are TRBV27 and TRBJ2-1; D may be TRBD1 (5 bases). This CDR3 contains 11 residues. V gave up 7 bases and J gave up 4 bases, with 5 bases separating them. CDR1 is MNHEY and CDR2 is SMNVEV in the germline V gene (reference sequence). The CDR3 loop is CASTGYNEQFF. The CDR3, as DNA: TGTGCCAGCACAGGGTACAATGAGCAGTTCTTC.

The chain links TRBV6-6 to TRBJ1-1; the match to TRBD1 covers 7 bases. The CDR3 is made up of 15 amino acids. Germline CDR1 reads MNHNY; CDR2 reads SVGAGI (reference sequence). J lost 1 base, V lost 6 bases, and 8 bases had no gene match. The CDR3 region has the DNA TGTGCCAGCAGGTACCGGGACAGAAGGAACACTGAAGCTTTCTTT. This codes for CASRYRDRRNTEAFF.

V gene TRBV29-1 combines with J gene TRBJ2-3; 10 bases match TRBD1. CDR3 size: 15 residues. Per the germline V gene, CDR1 is SQVTM and CDR2 is ANQGSEA. Trimming cost V 5 bases and J 2 bases; bases outside gene matches: 7. The CDR3 DNA follows: TGCAGCGTTTCCCATGGGACAGGGGTCACAGATACGCAGTATTTT. Translation gives CSVSHGTGVTDTQYF.

This clone was recorded only once. The chain couples TRBV27 to TRBJ2-1, with unresolved D. This CDR3 has 15 residues. The germline CDR1 and CDR2 sequences are MNHEY and SMNVEV (reference sequence). Trimming took 6 bases from V and 0 from J, leaving 12 bases between them. The CDR3 sequence is CASSRVSPSYNEQFF. The DNA of the CDR3 is TGTGCCAGCAGCCGAGTTAGCCCCTCCTACAATGAGCAGTTCTTC.

This chain joins TRBV5-1 and TRBJ2-2; a possible D gene is TRBD1 (5 bases). The CDR3 is made up of 12 amino acids. CDR1 and CDR2 from the germline V gene are SGHRS and YFSETQ. Between the trimmed V and J ends, which lost 5 bases and 5 bases, there was a span of 7 bases. CDR3 residues: CASSAGTGELFF. The CDR3 DNA sequence: TGCGCCAGCAGTGCAGGGACCGGGGAGCTGTTTTTT.

The chain joins TRBV5-1 to TRBJ1-2, with a tentative D call TRBD1 (6 bases). V lost 1 base to trimming and J lost 5 bases, with 9 bases between them. Germline values: CDR1 SGHRS, CDR2 YFSETQ. The CDR3 is 13 amino acids. The CDR3 region has the DNA TGCGCCAGCAGCTTGTCAGGGGAGTATGGCTACACCTTC. It codes for CASSLSGEYGYTF.

The chain has TRBV3-1 (or the pseudogene TRBV3-2) and TRBJ1-2; 9 bases line up with TRBD1. The CDR3 has 15 residues. V dropped 1 base and J dropped 8; count of bases not matched to a gene: 8. Germline CDR1 LGHDT, CDR2 YNNKEL (reference sequence). The CDR3 sequence is CASSQGAGTGIGYTF. CDR3 DNA sequence: TGTGCCAGCAGCCAAGGTGCCGGGACAGGGATCGGCTACACCTTC.

This clone was counted once. The rearrangement uses TRBV28 and TRBJ2-1; 7 bases agree with TRBD1. V lost 6 bases to trimming and J lost 12 bases; unmatched junction nucleotides: 11. The length of the CDR3 is 13 residues. CDR1 and CDR2 from the germline V gene are MDHEN and SYDVKM. This CDR3 is CASSRQGPLRQFF. The CDR3 DNA follows: TGTGCCAGCAGCCGACAGGGTCCCCTAAGGCAGTTCTTC.

The CDR3 here is CASSLDSSALAEAFF. CDR3 bases: TGTGCCAGCAGCTTAGATTCCAGCGCCTTGGCCGAAGCTTTCTTT. V is TRBV7-2 and J is TRBJ1-1; D is undetermined. The length of the CDR3 is 15 residues. V shed 1 base and J shed 8 bases, with 17 bases lying between them. Germline CDR1 SGHTA, CDR2 FQGNSA.

The CDR3 loop is CASSWGAGVLSADTQYF. The CDR3 DNA sequence: TGCGCCAGCAGCTGGGGGGCGGGAGTGTTAAGCGCAGATACGCAGTATTTT. The chain uses TRBV5-1 and TRBJ2-3, with D perhaps TRBD2 (7 bases). The CDR3 consists of 17 residues. In germline, CDR1 is SGHRS, CDR2 YFSETQ. Trimming took 3 bases from V and 4 from J, leaving 21 bases between them.

CDR3 DNA sequence: TGTGCCAGCAGGTTGGGGACAGGGAAAACCGGGGAGCTGTTTTTT. This codes for CASRLGTGKTGELFF. J is TRBJ2-2 and V is TRBV27, with 9 bases fitting TRBD1. Germline assignment: CDR1 MNHEY and CDR2 SMNVEV (reference sequence). V lost 6 bases, J lost 5 bases, and 7 bases stayed unmatched. This CDR3 is built from 15 residues.

The V and J genes are TRBV27 and TRBJ1-2; TRBD1 agrees at 10 bases. V gave up 7 bases and J gave up 0 bases; unmatched junction bases: 14. The CDR3 loop spans 18 amino acids. CDR1 and CDR2 from the germline V gene are MNHEY and SMNVEV (reference sequence). CDR3 in amino acids: CASTPGPGQGQTNYGYTF. As DNA, the CDR3 is TGTGCCAGCACCCCAGGGCCGGGACAGGGGCAAACTAACTATGGCTACACCTTC.

The chain employs TRBV24-1 and TRBJ2-1; 10 nucleotides align to TRBD2. CDR3 length: 15 residues. After removal of 4 bases from V and 7 bases from J, the junction contained 6 bases not matched to a gene. Germline V gives CDR1 KGHDR, CDR2 SFDVKD. CDR3 residues: CATSEGGAGGNEQFF. The CDR3 DNA reads TGTGCCACCAGTGAGGGGGGAGCGGGAGGGAATGAGCAGTTCTTC.

This clone was detected once. The V and J genes are TRBV9 and TRBJ2-1; D perhaps matches TRBD2 (6 bases). Germline V gene sequence: CDR1 SGDLS, CDR2 YYNGEE. This CDR3 is built from 17 residues. Trimming stripped 4 bases from V and 0 bases from J, with 17 bases between. In nucleotides, the CDR3 is TGTGCCAGCAGCTCTCGGGACTCATCGAGCTCCTACAATGAGCAGTTCTTC. Encoded protein: CASSSRDSSSSYNEQFF. The variable domain in full, completed from reference TRBV9 and TRBJ2-1, reads DSGVTQTPKHLITATGQRVTLRCSPRSGDLSVYWYQQSLDQGLQFLIQYYNGEERAKGNILERFSAQQFPDLHSELNLSSLELGDSALYFCASSSRDSSSSYNEQFFGPGTRLTVL.